This T cell receptor (beta chain) was documented in a study of T cell repertoires in cytomegalovirus infection. Background on the study: Indications came from public TCR beta signatures; they pointed to CMV infection and to a matching HLA type.

Trimming removed 3 bases from V and 7 bases from J, with 6 bases in between. There are 11 residues in the CDR3. Ten or more counts support this clonotype. Its antigen is not known. One entry per CDR3 protein results from TCRdb running MiXCR on the reads. This table has tens of thousands of distinct CDR3 sequences, under 5% appearing once. Study findings and constraints: Clonotypes of TCR beta that were HLA-C-restricted and CMV-specific dominated the ex vivo response. Cumulative frequency of public TCR beta families picked out carriers of CMV plus the relevant HLA.

The chain employs TRBV12-3 or TRBV12-4 and TRBJ1-2; D gene uncertain. Input material: PBMCs. This sequence was found in a human donor in good health (CMV status not recorded). Some clones in this sample may be carry-over from other donors' samples. CDR3 coding DNA: TGTGCCAGCAGTTTCTGGCGTGGCTACACCTTC. Translated: CASSFWRGYTF.